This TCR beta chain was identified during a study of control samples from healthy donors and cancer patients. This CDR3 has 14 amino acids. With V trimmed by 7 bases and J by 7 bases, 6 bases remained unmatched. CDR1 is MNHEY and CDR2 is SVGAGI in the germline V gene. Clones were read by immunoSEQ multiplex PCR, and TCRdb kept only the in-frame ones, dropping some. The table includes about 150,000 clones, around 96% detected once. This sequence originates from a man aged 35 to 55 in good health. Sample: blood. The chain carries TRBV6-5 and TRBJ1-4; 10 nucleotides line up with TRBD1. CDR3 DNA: TGTGCCAGCAAGACGGGACAGGGGAGTGAAAAACTGTTTTTT. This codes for CASKTGQGSEKLFF.